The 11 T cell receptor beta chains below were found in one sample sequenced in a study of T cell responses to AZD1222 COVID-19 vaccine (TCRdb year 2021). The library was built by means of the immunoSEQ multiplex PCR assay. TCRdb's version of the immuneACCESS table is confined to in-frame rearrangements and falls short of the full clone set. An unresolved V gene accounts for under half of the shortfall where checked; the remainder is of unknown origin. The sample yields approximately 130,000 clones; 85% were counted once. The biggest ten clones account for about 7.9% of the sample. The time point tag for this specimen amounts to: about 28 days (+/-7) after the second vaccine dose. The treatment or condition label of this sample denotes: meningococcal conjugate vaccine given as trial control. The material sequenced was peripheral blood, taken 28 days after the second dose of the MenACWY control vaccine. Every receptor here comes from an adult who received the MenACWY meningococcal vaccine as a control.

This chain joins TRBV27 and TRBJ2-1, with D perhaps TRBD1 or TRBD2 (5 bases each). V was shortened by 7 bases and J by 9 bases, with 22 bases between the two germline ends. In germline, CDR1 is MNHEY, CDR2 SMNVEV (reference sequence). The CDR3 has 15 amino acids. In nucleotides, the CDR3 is TGTGCCAGCACCCCAATAAAGGGGACCTTCACTGAGCAGTTCTTC. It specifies CASTPIKGTFTEQFF.

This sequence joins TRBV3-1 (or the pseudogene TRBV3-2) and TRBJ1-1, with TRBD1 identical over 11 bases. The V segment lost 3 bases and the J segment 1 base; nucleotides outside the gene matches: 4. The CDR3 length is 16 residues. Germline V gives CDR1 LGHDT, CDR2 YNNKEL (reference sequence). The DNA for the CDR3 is TGTGCCAGCAGCCAGAGGACAGGGGGCTCGAACACTGAAGCTTTCTTT. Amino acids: CASSQRTGGSNTEAFF.

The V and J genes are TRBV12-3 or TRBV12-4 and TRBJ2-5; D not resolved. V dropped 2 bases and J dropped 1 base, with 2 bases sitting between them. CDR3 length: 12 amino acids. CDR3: CASSLIQETQYF. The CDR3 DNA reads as TGTGCCAGCAGTTTAATCCAAGAGACCCAGTACTTC.

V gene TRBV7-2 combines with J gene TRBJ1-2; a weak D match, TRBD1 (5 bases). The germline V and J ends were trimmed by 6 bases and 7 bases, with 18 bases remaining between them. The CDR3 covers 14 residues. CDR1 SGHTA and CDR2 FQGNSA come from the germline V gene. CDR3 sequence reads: CASSGVWTGLGYTF. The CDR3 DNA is TGTGCCAGCAGTGGTGTGTGGACGGGGCTTGGCTACACCTTC.

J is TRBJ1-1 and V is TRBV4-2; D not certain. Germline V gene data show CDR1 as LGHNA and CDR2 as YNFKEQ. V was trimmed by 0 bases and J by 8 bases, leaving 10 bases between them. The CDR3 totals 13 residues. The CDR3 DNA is TGTGCCAGCAGCCAAGATTTTGGGATGGAAGCTTTCTTT. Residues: CASSQDFGMEAFF.

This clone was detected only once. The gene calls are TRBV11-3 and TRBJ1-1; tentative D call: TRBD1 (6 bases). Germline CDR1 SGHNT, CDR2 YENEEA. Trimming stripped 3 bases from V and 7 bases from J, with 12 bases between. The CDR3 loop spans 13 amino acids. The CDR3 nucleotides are TGTGCCAGCAGCTTCAATCCGGACAGTGAAGCTTTCTTT. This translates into CASSFNPDSEAFF. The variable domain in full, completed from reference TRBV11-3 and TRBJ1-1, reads EAGVVQSPRYKIIEKKQPVAFWCNPISGHNTLYWYLQNLGQGPELLIRYENEEAVDDSQLPKDRFSAERLKGVDSTLKIQPAELGDSAVYLCASSFNPDSEAFFGQGTRLTVV.

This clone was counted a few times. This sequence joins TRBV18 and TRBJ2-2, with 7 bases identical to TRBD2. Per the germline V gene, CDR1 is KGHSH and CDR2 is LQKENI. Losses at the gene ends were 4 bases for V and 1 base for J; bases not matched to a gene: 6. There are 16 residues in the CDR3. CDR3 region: CASSLAGTKNTGELFF. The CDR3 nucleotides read TGTGCCAGCTCACTAGCCGGGACTAAGAACACCGGGGAGCTGTTTTTT.

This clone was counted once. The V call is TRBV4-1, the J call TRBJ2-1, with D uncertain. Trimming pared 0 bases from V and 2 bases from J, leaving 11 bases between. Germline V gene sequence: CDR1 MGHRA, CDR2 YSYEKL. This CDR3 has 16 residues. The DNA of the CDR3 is TGCGCCAGCAGCCAAGAGGTTACGAGGACCTACAATGAGCAGTTCTTC. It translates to CASSQEVTRTYNEQFF.

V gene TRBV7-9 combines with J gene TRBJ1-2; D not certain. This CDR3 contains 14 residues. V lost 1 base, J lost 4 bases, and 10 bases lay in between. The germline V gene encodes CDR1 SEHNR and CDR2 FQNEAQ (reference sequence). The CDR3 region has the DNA TGTGCCAGCAGCTTAGGGAGGGAGGGCTATGGCTACACCTTC. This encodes CASSLGREGYGYTF.

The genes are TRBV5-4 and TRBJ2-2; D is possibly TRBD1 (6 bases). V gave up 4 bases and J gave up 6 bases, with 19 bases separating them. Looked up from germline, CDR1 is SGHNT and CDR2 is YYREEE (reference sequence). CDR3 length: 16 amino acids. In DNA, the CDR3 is TGTGCCAGCAGCCCGGGTTTGAGCAGGGGAGCCGGGGAGCTGTTTTTT. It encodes CASSPGLSRGAGELFF.

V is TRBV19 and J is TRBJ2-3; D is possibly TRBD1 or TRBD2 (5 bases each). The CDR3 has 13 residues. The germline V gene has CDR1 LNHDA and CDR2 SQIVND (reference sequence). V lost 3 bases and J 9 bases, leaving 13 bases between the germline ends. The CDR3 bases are TGTGCCAGTAGTATGCTCCCAGGGACGACGCAGTATTTT. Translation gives CASSMLPGTTQYF. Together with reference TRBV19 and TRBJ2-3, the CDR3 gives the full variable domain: DGGITQSPKYLFRKEGQNVTLSCEQNLNHDAMYWYRQDPGQGLRLIYYSQIVNDFQKGDIAEGYSVSREKKESFPLTVTSAQKNPTAFYLCASSMLPGTTQYFGPGTRLTVL.